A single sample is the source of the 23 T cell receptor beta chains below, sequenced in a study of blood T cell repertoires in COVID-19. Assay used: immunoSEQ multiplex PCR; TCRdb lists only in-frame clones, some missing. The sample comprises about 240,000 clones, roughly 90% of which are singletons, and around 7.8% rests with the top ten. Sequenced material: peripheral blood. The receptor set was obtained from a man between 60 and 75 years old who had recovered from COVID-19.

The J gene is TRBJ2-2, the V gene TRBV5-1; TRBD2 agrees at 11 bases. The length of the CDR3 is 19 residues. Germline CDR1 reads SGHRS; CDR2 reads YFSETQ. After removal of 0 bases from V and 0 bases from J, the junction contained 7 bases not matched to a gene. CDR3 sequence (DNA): TGCGCCAGCAGCTTGGGTCTAGCGGGGGGATGGACGAACACCGGGGAGCTGTTTTTT. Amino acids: CASSLGLAGGWTNTGELFF.

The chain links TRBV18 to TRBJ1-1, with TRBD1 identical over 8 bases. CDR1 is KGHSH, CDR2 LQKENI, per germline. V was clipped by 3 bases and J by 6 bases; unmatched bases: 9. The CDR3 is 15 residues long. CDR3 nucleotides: TGTGCCAGCTCACCTCTCACAGGGGGTGCGGCTGAAGCTTTCTTT. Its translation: CASSPLTGGAAEAFF.

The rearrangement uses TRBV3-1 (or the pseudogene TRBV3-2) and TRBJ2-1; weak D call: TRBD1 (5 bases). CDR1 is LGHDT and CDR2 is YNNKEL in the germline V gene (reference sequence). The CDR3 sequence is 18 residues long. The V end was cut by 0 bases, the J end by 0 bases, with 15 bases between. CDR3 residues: CASSQEGQLQSSYNEQFF. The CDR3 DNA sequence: TGTGCCAGCAGCCAAGAAGGACAACTCCAGAGCTCCTACAATGAGCAGTTCTTC.

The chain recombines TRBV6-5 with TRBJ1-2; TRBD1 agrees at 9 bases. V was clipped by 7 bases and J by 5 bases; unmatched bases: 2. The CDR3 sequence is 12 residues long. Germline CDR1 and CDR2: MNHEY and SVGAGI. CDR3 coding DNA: TGTGCCAGCATCGGGACAGGGTATGGCTACACCTTC. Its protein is CASIGTGYGYTF.

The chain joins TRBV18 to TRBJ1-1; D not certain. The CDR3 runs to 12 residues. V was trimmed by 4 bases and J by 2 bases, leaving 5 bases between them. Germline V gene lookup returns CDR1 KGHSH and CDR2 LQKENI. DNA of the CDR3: TGTGCCAGCTCACTTTTAAACACTGAAGCTTTCTTT. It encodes CASSLLNTEAFF.

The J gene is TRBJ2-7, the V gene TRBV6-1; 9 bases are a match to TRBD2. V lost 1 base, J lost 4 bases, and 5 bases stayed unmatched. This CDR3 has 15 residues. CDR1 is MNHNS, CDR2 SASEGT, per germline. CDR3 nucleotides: TGTGCCAGCAGTGAAGGGCCTAGCGGGGCGTACGAGCAGTACTTC. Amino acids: CASSEGPSGAYEQYF.

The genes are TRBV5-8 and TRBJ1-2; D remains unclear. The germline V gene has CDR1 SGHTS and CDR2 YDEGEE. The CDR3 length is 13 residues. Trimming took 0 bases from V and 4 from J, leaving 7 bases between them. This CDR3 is CASSLVHGYGYTF. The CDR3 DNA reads TGTGCCAGCAGCTTGGTTCACGGCTATGGCTACACCTTC.

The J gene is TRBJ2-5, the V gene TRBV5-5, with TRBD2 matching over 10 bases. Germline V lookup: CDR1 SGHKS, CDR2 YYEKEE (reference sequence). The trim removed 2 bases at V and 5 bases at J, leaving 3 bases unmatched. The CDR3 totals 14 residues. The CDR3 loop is CASSFTTSGETQYF. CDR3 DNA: TGTGCCAGCAGCTTTACGACTAGCGGGGAGACCCAGTACTTC.

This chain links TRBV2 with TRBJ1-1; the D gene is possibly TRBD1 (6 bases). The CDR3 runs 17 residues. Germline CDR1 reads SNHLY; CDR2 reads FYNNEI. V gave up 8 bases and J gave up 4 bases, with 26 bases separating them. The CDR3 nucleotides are TGTGCCAGCCGCCCTGGCACAGGGATTGGGCCTCTCACTGAAGCTTTCTTT. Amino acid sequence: CASRPGTGIGPLTEAFF.

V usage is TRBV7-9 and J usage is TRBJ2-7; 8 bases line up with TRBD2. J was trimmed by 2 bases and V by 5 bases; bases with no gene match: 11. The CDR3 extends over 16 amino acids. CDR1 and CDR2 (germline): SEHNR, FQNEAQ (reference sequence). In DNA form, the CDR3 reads TGTGCCAGCAGCCAGGTCTCCACTAGCGGCACCTACGAGCAGTACTTC. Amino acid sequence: CASSQVSTSGTYEQYF.

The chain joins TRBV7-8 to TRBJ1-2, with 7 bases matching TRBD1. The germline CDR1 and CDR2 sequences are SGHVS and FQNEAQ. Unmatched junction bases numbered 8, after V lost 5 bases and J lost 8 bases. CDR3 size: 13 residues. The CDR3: CASSGRGLGGYTF. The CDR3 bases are TGTGCCAGCAGCGGTAGGGGGCTCGGGGGCTACACCTTC.

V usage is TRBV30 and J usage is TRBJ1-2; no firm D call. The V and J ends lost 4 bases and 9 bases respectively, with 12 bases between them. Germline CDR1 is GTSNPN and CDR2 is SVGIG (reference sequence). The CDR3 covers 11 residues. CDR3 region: CAWTAGGRYTF. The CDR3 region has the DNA TGTGCCTGGACTGCGGGAGGGCGCTACACCTTC.

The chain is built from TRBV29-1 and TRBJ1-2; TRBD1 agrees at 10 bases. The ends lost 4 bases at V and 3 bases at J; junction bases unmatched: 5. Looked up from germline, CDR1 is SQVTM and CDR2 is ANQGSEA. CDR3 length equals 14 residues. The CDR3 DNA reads TGCAGCGTTGGACCGGGACAGGGGTACTATGGCTACACCTTC. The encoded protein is CSVGPGQGYYGYTF. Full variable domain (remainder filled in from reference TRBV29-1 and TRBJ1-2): SAVISQKPSRDICQRGTSLTIQCQVDSQVTMMFWYRQQPGQSLTLIATANQGSEATYESGFVIDKFPISRPNLTFSTLTVSNMSPEDSSIYLCSVGPGQGYYGYTFGSGTRLTVV.

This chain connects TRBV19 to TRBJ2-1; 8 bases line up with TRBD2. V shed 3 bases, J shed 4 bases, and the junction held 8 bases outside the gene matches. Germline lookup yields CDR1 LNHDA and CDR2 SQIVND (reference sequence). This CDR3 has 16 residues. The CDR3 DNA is TGTGCCAGTAGTATGCCCGGGACTAGGGCTTACAATGAGCAGTTCTTC. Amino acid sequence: CASSMPGTRAYNEQFF.

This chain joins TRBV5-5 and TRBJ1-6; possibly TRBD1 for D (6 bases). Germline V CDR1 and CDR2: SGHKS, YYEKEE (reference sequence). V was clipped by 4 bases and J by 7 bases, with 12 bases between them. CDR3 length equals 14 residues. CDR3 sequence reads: CASSTGHINSPLHF. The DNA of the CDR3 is TGTGCCAGCAGCACGGGACACATCAATTCACCCCTCCACTTT.

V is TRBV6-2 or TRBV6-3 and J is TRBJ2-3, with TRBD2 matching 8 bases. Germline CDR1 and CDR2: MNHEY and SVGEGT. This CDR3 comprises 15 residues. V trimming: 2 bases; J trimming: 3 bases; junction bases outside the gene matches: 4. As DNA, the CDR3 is TGTGCCAGCAGTTACGGACGACTAGCGACAGATACGCAGTATTTT. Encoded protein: CASSYGRLATDTQYF.

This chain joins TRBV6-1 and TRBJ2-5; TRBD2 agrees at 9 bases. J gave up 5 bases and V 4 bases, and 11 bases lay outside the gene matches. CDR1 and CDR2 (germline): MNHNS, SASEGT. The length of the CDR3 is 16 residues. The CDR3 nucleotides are TGTGCCAGCAGTGCCGTAGGGGCGGGGGGGCAGGAGACCCAGTACTTC. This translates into CASSAVGAGGQETQYF.

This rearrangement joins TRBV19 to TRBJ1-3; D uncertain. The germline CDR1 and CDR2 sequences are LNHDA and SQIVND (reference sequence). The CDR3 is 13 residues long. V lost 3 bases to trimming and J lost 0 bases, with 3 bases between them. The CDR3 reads CASSINSGNTIYF. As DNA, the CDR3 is TGTGCCAGTAGTATTAACTCTGGAAACACCATATATTTT. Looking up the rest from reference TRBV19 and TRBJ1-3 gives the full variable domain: DGGITQSPKYLFRKEGQNVTLSCEQNLNHDAMYWYRQDPGQGLRLIYYSQIVNDFQKGDIAEGYSVSREKKESFPLTVTSAQKNPTAFYLCASSINSGNTIYFGEGSWLTVV.

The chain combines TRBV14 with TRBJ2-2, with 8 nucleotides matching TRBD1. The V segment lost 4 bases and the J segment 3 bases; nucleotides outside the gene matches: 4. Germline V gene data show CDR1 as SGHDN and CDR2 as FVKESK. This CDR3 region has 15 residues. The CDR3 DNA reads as TGTGCCAGCAGCCGGACAGGGTGGGACACCGGGGAGCTGTTTTTT. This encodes CASSRTGWDTGELFF.

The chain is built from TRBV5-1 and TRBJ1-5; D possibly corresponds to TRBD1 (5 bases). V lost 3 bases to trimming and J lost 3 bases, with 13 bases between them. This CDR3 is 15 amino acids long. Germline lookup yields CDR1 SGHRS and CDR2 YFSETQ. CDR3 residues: CASSSGGGNNQPQHF. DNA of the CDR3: TGCGCCAGCAGCTCTGGCGGGGGGAACAATCAGCCCCAGCATTTT.

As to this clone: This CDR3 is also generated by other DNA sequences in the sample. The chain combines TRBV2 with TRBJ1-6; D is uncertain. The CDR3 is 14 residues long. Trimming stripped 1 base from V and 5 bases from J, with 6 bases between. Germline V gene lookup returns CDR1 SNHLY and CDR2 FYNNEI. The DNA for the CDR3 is TGTGCCAGCAGTGAAGGCAGGAATAATTCACCCCTCCACTTT. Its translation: CASSEGRNNSPLHF.

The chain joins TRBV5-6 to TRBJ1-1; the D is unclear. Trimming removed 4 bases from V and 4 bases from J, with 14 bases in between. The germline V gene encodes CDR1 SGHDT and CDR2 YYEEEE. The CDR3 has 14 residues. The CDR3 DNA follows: TGTGCCAGCAGCACGCCTTACTTTAGCACTGAAGCTTTCTTT. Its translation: CASSTPYFSTEAFF. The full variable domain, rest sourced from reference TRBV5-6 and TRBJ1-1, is DAGVTQSPTHLIKTRGQQVTLRCSPKSGHDTVSWYQQALGQGPQFIFQYYEEEERQRGNFPDRFSGHQFPNYSSELNVNALLLGDSALYLCASSTPYFSTEAFFGQGTRLTVV.

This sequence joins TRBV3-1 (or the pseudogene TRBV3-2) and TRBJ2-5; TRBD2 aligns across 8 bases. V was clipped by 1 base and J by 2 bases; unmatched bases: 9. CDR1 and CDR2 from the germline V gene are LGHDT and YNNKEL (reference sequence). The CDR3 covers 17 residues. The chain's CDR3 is CASSQGVRGAKQETQYF. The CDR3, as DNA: TGTGCCAGCAGCCAAGGGGTGCGGGGGGCGAAACAAGAGACCCAGTACTTC.